The rows below give T cell receptor beta chains drawn from one sample of a study of identical twins. TCRdb re-derived calls from the 5' RACE reads in MiXCR, one entry per CDR3 protein. The table has hundreds of thousands of distinct CDR3 sequences, around an eighth seen once. These data were likewise used in another study, on yellow fever vaccine responses in identical twins.

The sequenced sample was CD8+ T cells sorted from blood. These receptors were collected from a woman between 18 and 30 years old in good health. CDR3s include the opening cysteine and the closing phenylalanine or tryptophan. A D gene is named only where the DNA matches it firmly. Some rows mark clone size as missing; the rest say once, few, many or name a class of expanded clone.

V	size	J	D	CDR3
TRBV6-2/TRBV6-3	NA	TRBJ2-3	NA	CASTTASFDTDTQYF
TRBV3-1	NA	TRBJ2-3	TRBD2	CASSQDWPGGLADTQYF
TRBV13	few	TRBJ2-1	TRBD2	CASSPGGGLATNNEQFF
TRBV6-2/TRBV6-3	few	TRBJ2-2	NA	CASSYGTLRELFF
TRBV15	NA	TRBJ2-3	NA	CATGTSSGTDTQYF
TRBV11-3	many	TRBJ2-1	NA	CASSLGLTSYNEQFF
TRBV24-1	few	TRBJ2-1	TRBD1	CATSDLRRGSSYNEQFF
TRBV6-5	many	TRBJ2-1	TRBD2	CASSYGTSGYNEQFF
TRBV18	NA	TRBJ2-7	NA	CASSPGRTDYEQYF
TRBV2	few	TRBJ2-5	NA	CASSEGGGWGETQYF
TRBV20-1	few	TRBJ2-7	NA	CSGGLSSYEQYF
TRBV5-6	few	TRBJ1-1	NA	CASSLGRDDTEAFF
TRBV2	few	TRBJ2-1	TRBD2	CASSEILAANEQFF
TRBV4-2	NA	TRBJ2-5	TRBD1	CASSPSGDRGGETQYF
TRBV4-1	NA	TRBJ2-5	TRBD2	CASSQEPSGRETQYF
TRBV6-5	few	TRBJ2-1	NA	CASSFRGGVDEQFF
TRBV12-3/TRBV12-4	few	TRBJ1-1	NA	CASSLSSTEAFF
TRBV6-1	NA	TRBJ1-2	TRBD1	CASSDGRGYRGYTF
TRBV18	NA	TRBJ2-1	TRBD2	CASSMASGSDEQFF
TRBV9	NA	TRBJ2-5	TRBD2	CASSVGTSGSGFQETQYF
TRBV6-5	few	TRBJ2-3	TRBD1	CASSYSQGAIDTQYF
TRBV29-1	NA	TRBJ1-1	NA	CSVDGGNTEAFF
TRBV7-9	NA	TRBJ1-4	NA	CASRTDATNEKLFF
TRBV11-2	NA	TRBJ2-7	NA	CASSSRTYVYEQYF
TRBV24-1	NA	TRBJ2-5	NA	CATSDLRAVQETQYF
TRBV12-3/TRBV12-4	few	TRBJ2-5	NA	CASSSIMETQYF